This record concerns one T cell receptor (beta chain) sequence. What it recognizes is unknown. This table comes from immunoSEQ multiplex PCR, and its TCRdb copy is limited to in-frame clones, with some not included. The sample lists around 95,000 clones, around 92% occurring once. The data were obtained in a study of OX40 agonist ivuxolimab in advanced cancers. The overall study: At around 81% male, the cohort had a mean age of about 60 years, ranging from roughly 20 to 90. Study results and limitations: Partial responders dosed at 0.1-3.0 mg/kg displayed clonal expansion ranking among the lowest.

Samples were taken at baseline and on day 1 of cycles 4 and 7. The CDR3 loop spans 15 amino acids. Per the germline V gene, CDR1 is LNHDA and CDR2 is SQIVND (reference sequence). J was trimmed by 3 bases and V by 5 bases; bases with no gene match: 6. The sequences come from CD4+ or CD8+ T cells sorted from blood, collected in a trial of the OX40 agonist ivuxolimab. The chain couples TRBV19 to TRBJ1-2; 10 bases are shared with TRBD1. The clonotype comes from an adult with an advanced solid tumor such as melanoma, head and neck, liver or kidney cancer. The CDR3 loop reads CASSQTGTGDYGYTF. The CDR3 region has the DNA TGTGCCAGTAGTCAGACCGGGACAGGGGACTATGGCTACACCTTC.